The rows below give T cell receptor beta chains drawn from one sample of a study of OX40 agonist ivuxolimab in advanced cancers. Sequencing used immunoSEQ multiplex PCR; TCRdb keeps in-frame clones, though not all of them. The sample yields 65,000 to 85,000 clones, around 88% seen once. The sequenced sample was CD4+ or CD8+ T cells sorted from blood, obtained in a trial of the OX40 agonist ivuxolimab. All receptors come from an adult with an advanced solid tumor such as melanoma, head and neck, liver or kidney cancer. Each CDR3 is given with its conserved first and last residue. D genes are given only for firm matches. The listing skips clone size in some rows; elsewhere it reads once, few, many or a size class.

TRBV5-1	TRBJ2-5	TRBD1	-	TGCGCCAGCAGTCAGGGGGATAACTCGCAGACCCAGTACTTC	CASSQGDNSQTQYF
TRBV5-1	TRBJ2-5	TRBD2	-	TGCGCCAGCAGCACTTTGGCGGGGGGGCCGTGGGAGACCCAGTACTTC	CASSTLAGGPWETQYF
TRBV6-1	TRBJ1-1	TRBD1	-	TGTGCCAGCAGTGGCGGACCGGGACAGGATTGGGAGGACACTGAAGCTTTCTTT	CASSGGPGQDWEDTEAFF
TRBV5-1	TRBJ2-2	-	-	TGCGCCAGCAGCTTGGTCGGTTTAGACAGGAACACCGGGGAGCTGTTTTTT	CASSLVGLDRNTGELFF
TRBV5-4	TRBJ2-7	TRBD1	-	TGTGCCAGCAGCTCGACAGGGGGCGCGGGTGGCTACGAGCAGTACTTC	CASSSTGGAGGYEQYF
TRBV11-2	TRBJ1-3	-	-	TGTGCCAGCAGCTTAGGGCTCCGGGACAACTCTGGAAACACCATATATTTT	CASSLGLRDNSGNTIYF
TRBV1	TRBJ2-6	-	-	TGCACCAGCAGGAGAATTGGTTTGTGCAGGGCCAACGTCCTGACTTTC	CTSRRIGLCRANVLTF
TRBV5-1	TRBJ2-2	-	-	TGCGCCAGCAGCTTGGTAGGGGCCGCGAACACCGGGGAGCTGTTTTTT	CASSLVGAANTGELFF
TRBV7-9	TRBJ1-3	-	-	TGTGCCAGCAGCTTAGGAACGAACGTAAACACCATATATTTT	CASSLGTNVNTIYF
TRBV6-5	TRBJ2-7	-	-	TGTGCCAGCACCCTCCGGGGGACAGCCTCCTACGAGCAGTACTTC	CASTLRGTASYEQYF
TRBV7-2	TRBJ2-2	-	-	TGTGCCAGCAGCTTAGTATACGGGTCCGGGGAGCTGTTTTTT	CASSLVYGSGELFF
TRBV7-2	TRBJ2-3	TRBD1	-	TGTGCCAGCAGCTTAGTCTATGGGACAGCCACAGATACGCAGTATTTT	CASSLVYGTATDTQYF
TRBV5-1	TRBJ1-1	-	once	TGCGCCAGCAGCTCCCAAGATTTAGGTAACACTGAAGCTTTCTTT	CASSSQDLGNTEAFF
TRBV7-2	TRBJ2-7	TRBD1	-	TGTGCCAGCAGCTCTGGACAGGGGCGGCACGAGCAGTACTTC	CASSSGQGRHEQYF
TRBV7-3	TRBJ2-1	TRBD1	-	TGTGCCAGCAGCACCGGGACAGGCTCCTACAATGAGCAGTTCTTC	CASSTGTGSYNEQFF
TRBV19	TRBJ1-6	-	-	TGTGCCAGTAGTGCGCGGGGGGCTTGGTCGGGACCCAATTCACCCCTCCACTTT	CASSARGAWSGPNSPLHF
TRBV25-1	TRBJ1-2	-	once	TGTGCCAGCAGTAAGGCGCCAATCAACTATGGCTACACCTTC	CASSKAPINYGYTF
TRBV18	TRBJ2-7	-	-	TGTGCCAGCTCACCTGGACCCTCCGCCGAGCAGTACTTC	CASSPGPSAEQYF
TRBV2	TRBJ1-5	-	-	TGTGCCAGCAACACCCAGGGTCTCGGTCAGCCCCAGCATTTT	CASNTQGLGQPQHF
TRBV6-5	TRBJ1-6	-	-	TGTGCCAGCAGTTACTGGACGGGAAAGAATTCACCCCTCCACTTT	CASSYWTGKNSPLHF
TRBV5-1	TRBJ2-2	TRBD1	-	TGCGCCAGCAGCCCATATGGGACAGCTTCCACCGGGGAGCTGTTTTTT	CASSPYGTASTGELFF
TRBV4-1	TRBJ1-5	-	-	TGCGCCAGCAGCCAAGAGGTTCTGGGGCGCGGTCAGCCCCAGCATTTT	CASSQEVLGRGQPQHF
TRBV4-1	TRBJ2-5	TRBD1	-	TGCGCCAGCAGCCTCGACAGGGAGGAGACCCAGTACTTC	CASSLDREETQYF
TRBV2	TRBJ1-6	-	-	TGTGCCAGCACCAAAGAGGGGGGGAATTCACCCCTCCACTTT	CASTKEGGNSPLHF
TRBV6-1	TRBJ1-5	-	once	TGTGCCAGCAGTGTCCTTTGGGCGAGCAATCAGCCCCAGCATTTT	CASSVLWASNQPQHF
TRBV6-1	TRBJ1-5	-	-	TGTGCCAGCAGTGCAGAAGACAATCAGCCCCAGCATTTT	CASSAEDNQPQHF
TRBV7-2	TRBJ2-5	-	-	TGTGCCAGCAAAATCCCTCAAGAGACCCAGTACTTC	CASKIPQETQYF
TRBV5-1	TRBJ2-1	TRBD2	-	TGCGCCAGCAGCTGGCTAGCGGGGGGGGACAATGAGCAGTTCTTC	CASSWLAGGDNEQFF
TRBV7-6	TRBJ1-1	-	-	TGTGCCAGCAGCCCTCGGCTGGACAAGGCGTACACTGAAGCTTTCTTT	CASSPRLDKAYTEAFF
TRBV5-1	TRBJ2-1	-	-	TGCGCCAGCAGCGCGACTAGGGTTGAGCAGTTCTTC	CASSATRVEQFF
TRBV19	TRBJ1-1	-	-	TGTGCCAGTAGTCCCCAGGGGATAGGGACTGAAGCTTTCTTT	CASSPQGIGTEAFF
TRBV13	TRBJ2-4	-	-	TGTGCCAGCAGGGACTCGGGGGCCCAAAACATTCAGTACTTC	CASRDSGAQNIQYF
TRBV19	TRBJ2-5	-	-	TGTGCCAGTAGTATGTACCCAACGGCTCAAGAGACCCAGTACTTC	CASSMYPTAQETQYF
TRBV6-1	TRBJ2-2	-	-	TGTGCCAGCAGCCTTGGGACCGGGGAGCTGTTTTTT	CASSLGTGELFF
TRBV10-3	TRBJ2-7	-	-	TGTGCCATCAGTACCGCGGACAGTGGGGGTAGCTACGAGCAGTACTTC	CAISTADSGGSYEQYF
TRBV7-2	TRBJ2-3	-	once	TGTGCCAGCAGCTTGCTAATACCTAGCACAGATACGCAGTATTTT	CASSLLIPSTDTQYF
TRBV7-2	TRBJ1-1	-	-	TGTGCCAGCAGCTTAGACTCCACGGAAGCTTTCTTT	CASSLDSTEAFF
TRBV6-5	TRBJ1-2	-	-	TGTGCCAGCAGTTATGGGGAAAATGGCTACACCTTC	CASSYGENGYTF
TRBV4-2	TRBJ1-5	-	once	TGTGCCAGCAGCCAAGAGGCAGGGTATCAGCCCCAGCATTTT	CASSQEAGYQPQHF
TRBV11-2	TRBJ1-3	TRBD1	-	TGTGCCAGCAGCTTAATTCGGACAGGGCGTTACGGCACCATATATTTT	CASSLIRTGRYGTIYF
TRBV30	TRBJ1-5	-	few	TGTGCCTGGAGTGTAACGGACAATCAGCCCCAGCATTTT	CAWSVTDNQPQHF
TRBV5-6	TRBJ1-5	-	-	TGTGCCAGCAGCTTGAATCGGTTTAGCAATCAGCCCCAGCATTTT	CASSLNRFSNQPQHF